What follows describes a single T cell receptor beta chain. Trimming removed 0 bases from V and 3 bases from J, with 24 bases in between. Germline CDR1 is LGHNA and CDR2 is YNFKEQ. The CDR3 is made up of 19 amino acids. This record comes from a study of OX40 agonist ivuxolimab in advanced cancers. Measured with immunoSEQ multiplex PCR; TCRdb has only the in-frame clones, and not every one. The sample carries fewer than 85,000 clones, almost 85% recorded once. The chain uses TRBV4-2 and TRBJ2-7; tentatively, D is TRBD1 (6 bases). The sequencing used CD4+ or CD8+ T cells sorted from blood, collected in a trial of the OX40 agonist ivuxolimab. This clonotype originated in an adult with an advanced solid tumor such as melanoma, head and neck, liver or kidney cancer. The CDR3: CASSQDLGTYAGSSYEQYF. The CDR3 DNA sequence: TGTGCCAGCAGCCAAGATCTGGGGACATATGCAGGGAGTAGCTACGAGCAGTACTTC.